This TCR beta chain was profiled in a study of blood T cell repertoires in COVID-19. Assay: immunoSEQ multiplex PCR; the TCRdb copy retains only in-frame clones and omits some. The data hold 55,000 to 75,000 clones, with 70% to 90% observed a single time. The source is a human donor with active COVID-19. The donor label of this sample is uncertain. Specimen: peripheral blood.

This chain's CDR3 is CASSKGQDTLQETQYF. The CDR3 DNA reads as TGTGCCAGCAGCAAGGGACAGGACACCCTTCAAGAGACCCAGTACTTC. V gene TRBV5-4 combines with J gene TRBJ2-5; 8 bases match TRBD1. The germline V gene encodes CDR1 SGHNT and CDR2 YYREEE (reference sequence). The length of the CDR3 is 16 residues. V shed 4 bases, J shed 2 bases, and the junction held 10 bases outside the gene matches.